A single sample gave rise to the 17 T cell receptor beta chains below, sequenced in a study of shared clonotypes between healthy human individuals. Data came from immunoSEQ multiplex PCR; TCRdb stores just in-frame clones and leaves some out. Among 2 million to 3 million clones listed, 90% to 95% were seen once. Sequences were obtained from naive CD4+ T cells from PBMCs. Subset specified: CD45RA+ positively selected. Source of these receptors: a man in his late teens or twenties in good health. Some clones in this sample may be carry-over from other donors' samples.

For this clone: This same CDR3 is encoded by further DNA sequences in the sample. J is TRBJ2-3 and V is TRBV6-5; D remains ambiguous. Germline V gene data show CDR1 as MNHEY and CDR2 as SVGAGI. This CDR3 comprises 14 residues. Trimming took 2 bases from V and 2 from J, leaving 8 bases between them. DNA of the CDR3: TGTGCCAGCAGTTACAGTCTATCCACAGATACGCAGTATTTT. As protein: CASSYSLSTDTQYF.

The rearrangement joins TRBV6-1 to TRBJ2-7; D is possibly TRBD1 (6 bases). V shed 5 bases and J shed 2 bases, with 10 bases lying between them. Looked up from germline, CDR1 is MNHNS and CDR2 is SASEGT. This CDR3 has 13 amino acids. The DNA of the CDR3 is TGTGCCAGCAGTCCCCCAGGGGCCTACGAGCAGTACTTC. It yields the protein CASSPPGAYEQYF.

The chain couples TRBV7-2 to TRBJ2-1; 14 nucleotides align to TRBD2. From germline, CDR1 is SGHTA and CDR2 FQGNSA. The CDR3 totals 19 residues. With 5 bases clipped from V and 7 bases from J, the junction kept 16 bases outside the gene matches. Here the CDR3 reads CASSLPGLAGANSRNEQFF. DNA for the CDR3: TGTGCCAGCAGCCTACCGGGACTAGCGGGAGCAAACTCCAGGAATGAGCAGTTCTTC.

This chain's CDR3 is CASTAGPISYEQYF. Here the CDR3 DNA reads TGTGCCAGCACGGCAGGGCCGATCTCCTACGAGCAGTACTTC. The rearrangement uses TRBV2 and TRBJ2-7; D may be TRBD1 (5 bases). V shed 7 bases and J shed 0 bases, with 13 bases lying between them. The CDR3 has 14 residues. Germline-derived CDR1 and CDR2 are SNHLY and FYNNEI.

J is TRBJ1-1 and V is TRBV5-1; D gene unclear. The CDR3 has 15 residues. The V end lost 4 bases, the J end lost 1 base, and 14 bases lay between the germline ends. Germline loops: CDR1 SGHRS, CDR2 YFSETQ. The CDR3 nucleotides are TGCGCCAGCAGCCAAATACCTCCCGCGAACACTGAAGCTTTCTTT. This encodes CASSQIPPANTEAFF.

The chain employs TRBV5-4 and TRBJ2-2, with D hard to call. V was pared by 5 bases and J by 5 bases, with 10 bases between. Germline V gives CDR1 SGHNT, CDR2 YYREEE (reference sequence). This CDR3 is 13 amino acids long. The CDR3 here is CASSSVRTGELFF. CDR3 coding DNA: TGTGCCAGCAGTTCCGTGCGTACCGGGGAGCTGTTTTTT.

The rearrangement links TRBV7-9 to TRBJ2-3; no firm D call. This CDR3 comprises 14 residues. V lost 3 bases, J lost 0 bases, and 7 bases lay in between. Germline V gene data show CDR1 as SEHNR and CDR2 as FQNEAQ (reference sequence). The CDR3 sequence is CASSFQRSTDTQYF. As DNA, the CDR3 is TGTGCCAGCAGCTTCCAGCGTAGCACAGATACGCAGTATTTT.

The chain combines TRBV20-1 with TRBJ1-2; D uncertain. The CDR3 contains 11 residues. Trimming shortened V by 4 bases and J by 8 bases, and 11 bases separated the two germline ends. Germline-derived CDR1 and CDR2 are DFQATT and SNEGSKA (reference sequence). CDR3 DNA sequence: TGCAGTGCTACGGACCTGCGGGGCTACACCTTC. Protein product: CSATDLRGYTF.

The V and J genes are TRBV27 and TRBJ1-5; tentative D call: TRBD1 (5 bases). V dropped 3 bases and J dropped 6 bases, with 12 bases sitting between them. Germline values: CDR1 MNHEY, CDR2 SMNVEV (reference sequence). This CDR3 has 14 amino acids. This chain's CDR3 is CASSLSGRGQPQHF. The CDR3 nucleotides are TGTGCCAGCAGTTTGTCAGGGCGGGGTCAGCCCCAGCATTTT.

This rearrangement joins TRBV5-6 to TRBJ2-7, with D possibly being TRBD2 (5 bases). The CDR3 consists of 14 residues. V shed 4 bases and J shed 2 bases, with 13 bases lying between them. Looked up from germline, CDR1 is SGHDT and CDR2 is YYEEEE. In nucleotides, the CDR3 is TGTGCCAGCAGCCTTCTAGCAGCTACCTACGAGCAGTACTTC. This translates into CASSLLAATYEQYF.

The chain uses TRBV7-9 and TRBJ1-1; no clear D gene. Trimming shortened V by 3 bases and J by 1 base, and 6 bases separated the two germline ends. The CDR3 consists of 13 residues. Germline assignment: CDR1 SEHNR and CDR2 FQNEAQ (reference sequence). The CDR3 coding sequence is TGTGCCAGCAGCTTCCACACGAACACTGAAGCTTTCTTT. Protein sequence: CASSFHTNTEAFF.

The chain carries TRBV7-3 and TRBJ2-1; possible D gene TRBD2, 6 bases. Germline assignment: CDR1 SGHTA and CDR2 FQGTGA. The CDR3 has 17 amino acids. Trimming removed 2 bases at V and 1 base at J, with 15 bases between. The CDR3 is CASSLFSSGVSYNEQFF. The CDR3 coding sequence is TGTGCCAGCAGCTTATTTAGTTCGGGGGTGTCCTACAATGAGCAGTTCTTC.

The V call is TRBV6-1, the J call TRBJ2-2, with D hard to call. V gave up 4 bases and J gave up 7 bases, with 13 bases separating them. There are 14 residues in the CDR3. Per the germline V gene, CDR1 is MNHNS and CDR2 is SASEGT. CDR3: CASSVLVNSGELFF. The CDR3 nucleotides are TGTGCCAGCAGTGTGTTAGTGAATAGCGGGGAGCTGTTTTTT.

This CDR3 reads CASSKGQGLIHEQYF. DNA for the CDR3: TGTGCCAGCAGCAAGGGACAGGGGTTGATCCACGAGCAGTACTTC. The rearrangement uses TRBV5-6 and TRBJ2-7, with 10 bases lining up with TRBD1. The CDR3 spans 15 residues. The germline V gene has CDR1 SGHDT and CDR2 YYEEEE. V shed 4 bases and J 5 bases; nucleotides not matched to a gene: 9.

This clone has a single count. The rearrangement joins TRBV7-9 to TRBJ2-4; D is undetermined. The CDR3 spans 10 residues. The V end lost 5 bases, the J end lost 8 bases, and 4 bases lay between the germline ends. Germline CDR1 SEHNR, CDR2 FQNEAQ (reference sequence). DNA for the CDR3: TGTGCCAGCAGCAGGGACATTCAGTACTTC. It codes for CASSRDIQYF.

Written as DNA, the CDR3 is TGTGCCAGCAGGGGACAGCGCTCCTACGAGCAGTACTTC. Translating gives CASRGQRSYEQYF. The chain couples TRBV6-5 to TRBJ2-7, with TRBD1 identical over 7 bases. The CDR3 spans 13 residues. Looked up from germline, CDR1 is MNHEY and CDR2 is SVGAGI. Trimming took 6 bases from V and 0 from J; bases not matched to a gene: 2.

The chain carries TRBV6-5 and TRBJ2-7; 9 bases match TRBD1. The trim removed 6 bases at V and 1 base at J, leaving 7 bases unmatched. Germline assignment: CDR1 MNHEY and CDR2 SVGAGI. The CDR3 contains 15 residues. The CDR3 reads CASSPTGTGSYEQYF. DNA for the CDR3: TGTGCCAGCAGCCCTACCGGGACAGGGTCCTACGAGCAGTACTTC.